This T cell receptor (beta chain) originates from a study of human T cells and chemical hapten exposure. The CDR3 is 12 amino acids. V lost 10 bases to trimming and J lost 4 bases, with 12 bases between them. Germline V lookup: CDR1 SNHLY, CDR2 FYNNEI. Each CDR3 protein is one row after TCRdb ran MiXCR on the RACE reads. The sample contains 95,000 to 150,000 distinct CDR3 sequences, 10% to 12% of which appear only once. Time point here: patch test 3, about 24 weeks after DPC sensitization. Specified treatment: therapeutic diphenylcyclopropenone sensitization with weekly scalp DPC. The rearrangement links TRBV2 to TRBJ2-3, with D possibly matching TRBD1 (7 bases). Specimen: whole blood, collected in connection with sensitization to the hapten diphenylcyclopropenone (DPC). This TCR was sampled from a woman aged 50 to 60 with alopecia areata. Some clones in this sample may be carry-over from other donors' samples. The CDR3 nucleotides are TGTGCCATCCCAGGGGGGTCAGATACGCAGTATTTT. Translated: CAIPGGSDTQYF.